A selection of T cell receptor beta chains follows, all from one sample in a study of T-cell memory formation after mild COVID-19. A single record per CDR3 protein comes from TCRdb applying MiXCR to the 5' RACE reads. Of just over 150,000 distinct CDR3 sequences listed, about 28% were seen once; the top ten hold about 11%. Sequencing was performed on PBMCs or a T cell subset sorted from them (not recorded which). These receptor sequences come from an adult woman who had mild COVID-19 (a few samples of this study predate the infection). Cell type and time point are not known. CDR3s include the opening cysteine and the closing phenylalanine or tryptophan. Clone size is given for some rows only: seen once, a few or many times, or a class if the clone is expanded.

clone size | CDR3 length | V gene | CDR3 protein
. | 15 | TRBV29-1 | CSVEAPGGRGREQYF
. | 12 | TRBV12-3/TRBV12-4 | CASSLRDSPLHF
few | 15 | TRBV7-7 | CASSRNRVPAGELFF
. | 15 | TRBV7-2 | CASSPGGGNTDTQYF
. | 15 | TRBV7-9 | CANDYWLESNYGYTF
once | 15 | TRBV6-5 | CASSYSLGLNTEAFF
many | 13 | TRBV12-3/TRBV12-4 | CASRPLGENEQFF
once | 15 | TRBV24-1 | CATSDNGQGNQPQHF
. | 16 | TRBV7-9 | CASSRTGTRIGETQYF
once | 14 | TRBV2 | CASLFGGAKETQYF
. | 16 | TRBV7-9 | CASGRVGLAASYEQYF
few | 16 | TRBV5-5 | CASSRKGQGLEETQYF
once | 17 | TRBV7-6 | CASSALPGLGTRNEQFF
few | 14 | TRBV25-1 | CASSLSGRSYGYTF
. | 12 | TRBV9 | CASSADGDEQFF
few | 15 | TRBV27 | CASSPRSRDQETQYF
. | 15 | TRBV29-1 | CSVRGTGASSYEQYF
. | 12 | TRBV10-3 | CAIRGSGETQYF
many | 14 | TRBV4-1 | CASSQERDYNEQFF
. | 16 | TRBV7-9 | CASSSRAGGSYNEQFF
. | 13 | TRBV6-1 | CASRWPSGYEQYF
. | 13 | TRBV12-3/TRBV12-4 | CASRASGAYEKYF
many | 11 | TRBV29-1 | CSVEDLGGYTF
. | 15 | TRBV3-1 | CASSPRPGSTDTQYF
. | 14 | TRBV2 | CASSGKGPTYEQYF
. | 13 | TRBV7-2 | CASSLSSGQPQHF
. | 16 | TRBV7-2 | CASSSVGGVNNNEQFF
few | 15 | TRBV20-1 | CSARDPAGVNTEAFF
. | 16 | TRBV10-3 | CAISQGGRFLYNEQFF
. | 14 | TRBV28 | CAIAGGGRGETQYF
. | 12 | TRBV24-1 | CATSKAGQPQHF
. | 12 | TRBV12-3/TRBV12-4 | CASSFSTREQFF
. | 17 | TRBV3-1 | CASSQGYLVMGHNEQFF
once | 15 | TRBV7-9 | CASSPGTLGLYEQYF
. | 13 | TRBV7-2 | CASSTGQVNGYTF
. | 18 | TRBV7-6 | CASSLARDSPSNTGELFF
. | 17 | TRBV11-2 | CASSLREVDRGGNGYTF